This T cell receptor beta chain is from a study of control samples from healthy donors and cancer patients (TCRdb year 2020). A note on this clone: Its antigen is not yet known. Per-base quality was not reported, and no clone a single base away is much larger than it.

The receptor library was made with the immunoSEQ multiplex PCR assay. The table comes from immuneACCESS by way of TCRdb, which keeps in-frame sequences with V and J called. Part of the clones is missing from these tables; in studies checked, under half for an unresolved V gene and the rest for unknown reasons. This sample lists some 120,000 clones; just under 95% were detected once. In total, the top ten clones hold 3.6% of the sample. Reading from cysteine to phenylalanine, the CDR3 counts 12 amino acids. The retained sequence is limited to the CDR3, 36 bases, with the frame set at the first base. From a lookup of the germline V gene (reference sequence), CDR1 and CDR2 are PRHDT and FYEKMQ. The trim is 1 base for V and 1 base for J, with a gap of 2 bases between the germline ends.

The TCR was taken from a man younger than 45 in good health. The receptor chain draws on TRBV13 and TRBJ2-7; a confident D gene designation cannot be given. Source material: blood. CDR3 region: CASSLVSYEQYF. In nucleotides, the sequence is TGTGCCAGCAGCTTAGTGTCCTACGAGCAGTACTTC. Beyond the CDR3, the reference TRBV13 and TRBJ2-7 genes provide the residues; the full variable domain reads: AAGVIQSPRHLIKEKRETATLKCYPIPRHDTVYWYQQGPGQDPQFLISFYEKMQSDKGSIPDRFSAQQFSDYHSELNMSSLELGDSALYFCASSLVSYEQYFGPGTRLTVT.